Listed below are T cell receptor beta chains from one sample, sequenced in a study of radiotherapy plus CTLA-4 blockade in lung cancer. The protocol was immunoSEQ multiplex PCR, while the TCRdb copy is restricted to in-frame clones and leaves out a portion. The table includes roughly 62,000 clones, 70% to 80% detected once. The material sequenced was peripheral blood, taken from a patient treated with radiotherapy plus ipilimumab. The receptor source for this set is a human donor with non-small cell lung cancer who had a complete response to radiotherapy plus ipilimumab. Each CDR3 is given without its conserved first and last residue.

TRBJ2-2,TRBV9,ASSVQGFNTGELF
TRBJ2-5,TRBV7-2,ASRVGLASTYQETQY
TRBJ1-4,TRBV5-1,ASSLLPGGGTNEKLF
TRBJ1-1,TRBV2,ASNYKGGDTEAF
TRBJ2-1,TRBV5-6,ASSSRALEQF
TRBJ2-1,TRBV27,ASSLSATDYNEQF
TRBJ1-1,TRBV6-5,ASSYSNRANTEAF
TRBJ2-1,TRBV18,ASSPGGSRSYDEQF
TRBJ2-1,TRBV6-1,ASSDRPTLSSYNEQF
TRBJ2-2,TRBV28,ASSQISGQGIGELF
TRBJ2-5,TRBV29-1,SVDRAQETQY
TRBJ1-3,TRBV5-1,ASSLVAGLSSGNTIY
TRBJ1-6,TRBV19,ASSPQTGVYSPLH
TRBJ2-1,TRBV2,ASSEVAASYNEQF
TRBJ2-3,TRBV2,ATTSLERGGDTQY
TRBJ2-1,TRBV7-2,ASSAQQEHNEQF
TRBJ1-3,TRBV6-1,ASRTGVGNTIY
TRBJ2-7,TRBV27,ASSSYTGKGLGEQY
TRBJ1-5,TRBV5-6,ASSLRGSGSRNQPQH
TRBJ1-2,TRBV6-5,ASTLRQGRNYGYT
TRBJ1-1,TRBV2,ASSYLSRKAF
TRBJ2-2,TRBV10-3,ATHRDSDTGELF
TRBJ2-3,TRBV6-6,ASGHENTDTQY